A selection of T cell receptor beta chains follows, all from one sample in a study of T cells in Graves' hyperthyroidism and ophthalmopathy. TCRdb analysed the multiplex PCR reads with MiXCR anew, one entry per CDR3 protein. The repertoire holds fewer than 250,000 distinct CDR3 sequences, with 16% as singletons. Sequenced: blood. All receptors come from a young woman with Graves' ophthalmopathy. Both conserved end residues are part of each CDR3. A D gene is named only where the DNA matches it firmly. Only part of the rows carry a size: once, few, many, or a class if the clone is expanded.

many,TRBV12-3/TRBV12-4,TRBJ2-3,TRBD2,TGTGCCAGCAGCCGTACGGGACTAGCTGAAAACACAGATACGCAGTATTTT,CASSRTGLAENTDTQYF
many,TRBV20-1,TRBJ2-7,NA,TGCAGTGCTAGAGTCTTCGACGGAGCCTACGAGCAGTACTTC,CSARVFDGAYEQYF
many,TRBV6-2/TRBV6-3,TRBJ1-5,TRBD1,TGTGCCAGCAGTCGTAAGCCGGGACAGGGGAAACCCCAGCATTTT,CASSRKPGQGKPQHF
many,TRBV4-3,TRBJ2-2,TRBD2,TGCGCCAGCAGCCAAGCCTTAGCGGGAGCCACCGGGGAGCTGTTTTTT,CASSQALAGATGELFF
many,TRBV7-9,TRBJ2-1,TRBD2,TGTGCCAGCAGCCCCCCGGGACTAGCGGGGGGCTTCAATGAGCAGTTCTTC,CASSPPGLAGGFNEQFF
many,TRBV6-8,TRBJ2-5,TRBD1,TGTGCCAGCAGTTATCGGGACAGAGAGACCCAGTACTTC,CASSYRDRETQYF
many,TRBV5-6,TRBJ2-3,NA,TGTGCCAGCAGCCTTTTGGGGGCGTCCGATACGCAGTATTTT,CASSLLGASDTQYF
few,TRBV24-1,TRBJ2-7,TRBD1,TGTGCCACCTTTGCAGGGACAGGGACCCCCTACGAGCAGTACTTC,CATFAGTGTPYEQYF
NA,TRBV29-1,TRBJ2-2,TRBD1,TGCAGCGTTGTCTTTAGTAAGGGACAGGGGGCCGGGGAGCTGTTTTTT,CSVVFSKGQGAGELFF
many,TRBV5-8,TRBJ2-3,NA,TGTGCCAGCAGTTTTTACCTAGCAGATACGCAGTATTTT,CASSFYLADTQYF